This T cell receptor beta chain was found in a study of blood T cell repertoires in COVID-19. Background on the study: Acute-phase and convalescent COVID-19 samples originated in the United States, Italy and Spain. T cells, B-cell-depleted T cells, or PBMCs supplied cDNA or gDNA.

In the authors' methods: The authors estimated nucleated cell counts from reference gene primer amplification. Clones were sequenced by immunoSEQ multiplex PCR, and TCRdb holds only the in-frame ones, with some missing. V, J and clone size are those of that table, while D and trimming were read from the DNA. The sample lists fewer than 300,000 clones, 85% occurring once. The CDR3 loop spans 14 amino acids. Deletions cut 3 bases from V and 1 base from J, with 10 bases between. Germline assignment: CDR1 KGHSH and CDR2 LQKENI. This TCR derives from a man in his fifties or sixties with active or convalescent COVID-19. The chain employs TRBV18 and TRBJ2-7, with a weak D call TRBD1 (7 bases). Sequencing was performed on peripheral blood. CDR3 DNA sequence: TGTGCCAGCTCACCGACAGGGAGGTCCTACGAGCAGTACTTC. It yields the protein CASSPTGRSYEQYF.